Below, one T cell receptor beta chain is given with its context. With V trimmed by 1 base and J by 10 bases, 4 bases remained unmatched. Looked up from germline, CDR1 is ENHRY and CDR2 is SYGVKD. CDR3 size: 14 residues. Original methodology: Reference gene primer amplification yielded estimated nucleated cell counts. Here immunoSEQ multiplex PCR was the method, and the copy in TCRdb shows in-frame clones only, minus some. V, J and clone size derive from that table, while D and trimming were established from the DNA sequence. Altogether roughly 150,000 clones are present, 80% to 90% being singletons, with the ten largest covering more than 14%. The sample belongs to a study of blood T cell repertoires in COVID-19. Study information: The study drew acute and convalescent COVID-19 samples from the United States, Italy and Spain.

The sequenced sample consisted of peripheral blood. This TCR came from a woman in her 40s with acute or convalescent COVID-19. The chain is built from TRBV10-3 and TRBJ1-6; 7 bases align to TRBD1. CDR3 coding DNA: TGTGCCATCAGTGAGTTTATGGGACAGTCACCCCTCCACTTT. It yields the protein CAISEFMGQSPLHF.